The 13 T cell receptor beta chains below all came from one sample that was sequenced in a study of OX40 agonist ivuxolimab in advanced cancers. The assay was immunoSEQ multiplex PCR, and TCRdb's table has in-frame clones only and misses some. The table lists tens of thousands of clones, approximately 91% of them singletons. Sequencing was performed on CD4+ or CD8+ T cells sorted from blood, taken in a trial of the OX40 agonist ivuxolimab. All receptors come from an adult with an advanced solid tumor such as melanoma, head and neck, liver or kidney cancer.

The chain joins TRBV15 to TRBJ1-1; 8 positions match TRBD1. Germline CDR1 reads LNHNV; CDR2 reads YYDKDF (reference sequence). CDR3 length equals 16 residues. Germline trimming cut 4 bases from V and 0 bases from J; bases unmatched to any gene: 7. Here the CDR3 DNA reads TGTGCCACCAGCAAGGGAGTACAGGGGGTGAACACTGAAGCTTTCTTT. Translation: CATSKGVQGVNTEAFF.

This chain joins TRBV7-9 and TRBJ1-1; no clear D. V lost 5 bases and J 1 base, leaving 14 bases between the germline ends. Germline lookup yields CDR1 SEHNR and CDR2 FQNEAQ (reference sequence). This CDR3 region has 15 residues. CDR3 bases: TGTGCCAGCAGCCCTAGGGCACGGAGGAACACTGAAGCTTTCTTT. It encodes CASSPRARRNTEAFF.

The chain joins TRBV5-6 to TRBJ2-7; D possibly corresponds to TRBD1 (6 bases). Germline V gene data show CDR1 as SGHDT and CDR2 as YYEEEE. Trimming shortened V by 5 bases and J by 6 bases, and 21 bases separated the two germline ends. This CDR3 has 15 amino acids. The chain's CDR3 is CASRIGTDSYREQYV. The CDR3 nucleotides are TGTGCCAGCAGGATCGGGACGGACAGCTATCGCGAGCAGTACGTC.

This clone occurred once. In DNA form, the CDR3 reads TGTGCCAGTAGAGGGACAGCCCCCTACGAGCAGTACTTC. Translating gives CASRGTAPYEQYF. The chain is built from TRBV19 and TRBJ2-7; TRBD1 agrees at 7 bases. Germline CDR1 is LNHDA and CDR2 is SQIVND (reference sequence). The CDR3 extends over 13 amino acids. V lost 6 bases and J lost 2; bases outside the gene matches: 4.

The rearrangement links TRBV27 to TRBJ2-2; D is unclear. With 2 bases removed from V and 6 bases from J, the gap between germline ends came to 13 bases. The CDR3 loop spans 15 amino acids. Germline-derived CDR1 and CDR2 are MNHEY and SMNVEV (reference sequence). Here the CDR3 reads CASSLLPRRAGELFF. The CDR3 DNA follows: TGTGCCAGCAGTTTACTACCCCGAAGGGCCGGGGAGCTGTTTTTT.

The chain couples TRBV14 to TRBJ1-2; 11 bases agree with TRBD1. From germline, CDR1 is SGHDN and CDR2 FVKESK. V dropped 4 bases and J dropped 8; count of bases not matched to a gene: 6. The CDR3 is 14 amino acids. The CDR3 here is CASSPGQGAGGYTF. The DNA of the CDR3 is TGTGCCAGCAGCCCCGGACAGGGGGCCGGCGGCTACACCTTC.

The genes are TRBV7-9 and TRBJ1-6; no reliable D call. V dropped 5 bases and J dropped 5 bases, with 13 bases sitting between them. Per germline, CDR1 SEHNR and CDR2 FQNEAQ (reference sequence). The CDR3 has 15 residues. This CDR3 reads CASSPSFGNNSPLHF. The CDR3, as DNA: TGTGCCAGCAGCCCCTCTTTTGGGAATAATTCACCCCTCCACTTT.

The rearrangement links TRBV7-9 to TRBJ1-4, with D possibly being TRBD1 (6 bases). The CDR3 has 15 residues. The germline gives CDR1 SEHNR, CDR2 FQNEAQ (reference sequence). V lost 5 bases and J 7 bases, leaving 17 bases between the germline ends. The CDR3 reads CASSAIQGLSEKLFF. DNA of the CDR3: TGTGCCAGCAGCGCGATACAGGGCTTGAGTGAAAAACTGTTTTTT.

This clone was seen just once. This chain links TRBV27 with TRBJ2-1, with D possibly TRBD2 on 5 matching bases. In germline, CDR1 is MNHEY, CDR2 SMNVEV (reference sequence). Trimming left V 2 bases short and J 0 bases short, with 8 bases between. The CDR3 covers 15 residues. CDR3 loop: CASSLGGYSYNEQFF. CDR3 in DNA: TGTGCCAGCAGTTTAGGAGGTTACTCCTACAATGAGCAGTTCTTC.

For the CDR3, the DNA is TGTGCCAGCAGCTACATACAGGGGAAGCGGGAGCTGTTTTTT. This translates into CASSYIQGKRELFF. J is TRBJ2-2 and V is TRBV7-9; 7 bases map to TRBD1. V gave up 4 bases and J gave up 9 bases; unmatched junction bases: 8. Per the germline V gene, CDR1 is SEHNR and CDR2 is FQNEAQ (reference sequence). The CDR3 totals 14 residues.

The CDR3: CASSVVLTDTQYF. The DNA for the CDR3 is TGTGCCAGCAGCGTGGTCCTCACAGATACGCAGTATTTT. V usage is TRBV5-5 and J usage is TRBJ2-3, with D unclear. The CDR3 runs to 13 residues. V shed 4 bases and J shed 2 bases, with 8 bases lying between them. CDR1 SGHKS and CDR2 YYEKEE come from the germline V gene (reference sequence).

This rearrangement joins TRBV9 to TRBJ1-1; D is ambiguous. This CDR3 contains 13 residues. Per germline, CDR1 SGDLS and CDR2 YYNGEE. The V and J ends lost 0 bases and 6 bases respectively, with 9 bases between them. CDR3 in DNA: TGTGCCAGCAGCGTAGTCTATGGGGCTGAAGCTTTCTTT. Its protein product is CASSVVYGAEAFF.

The gene calls are TRBV13 and TRBJ2-4, with D possibly being TRBD2 (6 bases). Germline V CDR1 and CDR2: PRHDT, FYEKMQ (reference sequence). The CDR3 runs 13 residues. Trimming removed 0 bases from V and 15 bases from J, with 15 bases in between. The CDR3 region has the DNA TGTGCCAGCAGCTTAGGTGGTCTCGACGGGGGGTACTTC. Its translation is CASSLGGLDGGYF. Drawing the rest from reference TRBV13 and TRBJ2-4, the complete variable domain is AAGVIQSPRHLIKEKRETATLKCYPIPRHDTVYWYQQGPGQDPQFLISFYEKMQSDKGSIPDRFSAQQFSDYHSELNMSSLELGDSALYFCASSLGGLDGGYFGAGTRLSVL.